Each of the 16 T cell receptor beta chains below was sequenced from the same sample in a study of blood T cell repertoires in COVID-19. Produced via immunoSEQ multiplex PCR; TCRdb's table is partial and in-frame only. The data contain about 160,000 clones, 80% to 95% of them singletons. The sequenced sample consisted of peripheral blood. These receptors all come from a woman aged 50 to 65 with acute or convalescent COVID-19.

The DNA of the CDR3 is TGTGCCAGCAGCACCCAAAGGGGACAGACAAGGTCGGTGAATACGCAGTATTTT. This gives the protein CASSTQRGQTRSVNTQYF. This chain joins TRBV11-2 and TRBJ2-3; 7 bases fit TRBD1. This CDR3 region has 18 residues. The V gene end was trimmed by 5 bases and the J gene end by 7 bases; junction bases not matched to a gene: 21. Looked up from germline, CDR1 is SGHAT and CDR2 is FQNNGV.

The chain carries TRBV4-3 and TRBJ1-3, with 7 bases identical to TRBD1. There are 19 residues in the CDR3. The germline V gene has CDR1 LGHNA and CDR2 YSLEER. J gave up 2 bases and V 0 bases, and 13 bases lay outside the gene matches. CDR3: CASSQDPARGNVAGNTIYF. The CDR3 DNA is TGCGCCAGCAGCCAAGACCCGGCCAGGGGGAATGTGGCTGGAAACACCATATATTTT.

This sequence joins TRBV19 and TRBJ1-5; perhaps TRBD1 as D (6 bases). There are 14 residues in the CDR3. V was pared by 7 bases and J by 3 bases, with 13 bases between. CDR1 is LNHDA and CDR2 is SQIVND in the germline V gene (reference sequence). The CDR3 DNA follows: TGTGCCAGTACCCCGACAGGCCTCAATCAGCCCCAGCATTTT. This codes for CASTPTGLNQPQHF.

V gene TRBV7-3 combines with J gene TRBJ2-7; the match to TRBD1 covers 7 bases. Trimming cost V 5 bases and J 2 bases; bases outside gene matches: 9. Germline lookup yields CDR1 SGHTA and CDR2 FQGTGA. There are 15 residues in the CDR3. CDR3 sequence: CASSVSGDSPYEQYF. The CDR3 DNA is TGTGCCAGCAGCGTATCCGGGGACAGCCCCTACGAGCAGTACTTC.

The CDR3 DNA sequence: TGTGCCAGCAGTTTACGTCAGGGTTATGGCTACACCTTC. It translates to CASSLRQGYGYTF. The gene calls are TRBV6-2 or TRBV6-3 and TRBJ1-2; TRBD1 might be the D (5 bases). Trimming shortened V by 4 bases and J by 5 bases, and 11 bases separated the two germline ends. This CDR3 is built from 13 residues. Germline V gives CDR1 MNHEY, CDR2 SVGEGT.

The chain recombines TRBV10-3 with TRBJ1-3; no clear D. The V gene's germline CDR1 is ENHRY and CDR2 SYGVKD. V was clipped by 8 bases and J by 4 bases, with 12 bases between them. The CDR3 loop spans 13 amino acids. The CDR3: CAIARTQGNTIYF. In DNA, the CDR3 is TGTGCCATCGCTAGGACTCAGGGAAACACCATATATTTT.

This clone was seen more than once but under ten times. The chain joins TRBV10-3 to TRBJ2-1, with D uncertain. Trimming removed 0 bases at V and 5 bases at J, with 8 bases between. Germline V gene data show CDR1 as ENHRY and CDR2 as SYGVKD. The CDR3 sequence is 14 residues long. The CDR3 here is CAISESNRNNEQFF. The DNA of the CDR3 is TGTGCCATCAGTGAGTCGAATAGAAACAATGAGCAGTTCTTC.

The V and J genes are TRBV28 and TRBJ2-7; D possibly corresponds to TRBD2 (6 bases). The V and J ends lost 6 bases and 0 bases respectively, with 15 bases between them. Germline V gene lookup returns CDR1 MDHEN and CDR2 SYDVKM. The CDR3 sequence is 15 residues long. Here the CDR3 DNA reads TGTGCCAGCAGGAGCCTAGCGCCGAGCTCCTACGAGCAGTACTTC. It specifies CASRSLAPSSYEQYF.

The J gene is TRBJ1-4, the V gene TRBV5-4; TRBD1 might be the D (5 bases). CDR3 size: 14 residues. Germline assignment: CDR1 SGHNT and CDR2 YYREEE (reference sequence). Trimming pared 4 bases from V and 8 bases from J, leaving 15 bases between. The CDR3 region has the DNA TGTGCCAGCAGCATCGGGACGGAGGGGGAAAAACTGTTTTTT. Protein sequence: CASSIGTEGEKLFF.

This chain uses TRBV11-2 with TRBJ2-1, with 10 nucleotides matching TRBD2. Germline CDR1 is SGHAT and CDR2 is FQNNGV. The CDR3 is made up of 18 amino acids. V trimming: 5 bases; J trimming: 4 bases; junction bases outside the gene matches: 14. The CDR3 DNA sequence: TGTGCCAGCAGCCCCCGGGTTCAGAGCGGGGGGGCGTACAATGAGCAGTTCTTC. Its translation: CASSPRVQSGGAYNEQFF.

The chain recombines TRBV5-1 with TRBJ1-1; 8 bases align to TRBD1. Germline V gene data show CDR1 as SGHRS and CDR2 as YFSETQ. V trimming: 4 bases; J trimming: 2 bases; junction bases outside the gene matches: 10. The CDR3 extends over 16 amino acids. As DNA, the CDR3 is TGCGCCAGCAGCGGGCGGACAGGGCCTATAAACACTGAAGCTTTCTTT. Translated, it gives CASSGRTGPINTEAFF.

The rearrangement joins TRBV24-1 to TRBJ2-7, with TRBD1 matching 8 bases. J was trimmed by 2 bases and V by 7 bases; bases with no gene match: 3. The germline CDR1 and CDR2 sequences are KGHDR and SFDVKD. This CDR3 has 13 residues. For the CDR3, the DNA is TGTGCCACCAGCCAGGGGGCCCCCTACGAGCAGTACTTC. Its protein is CATSQGAPYEQYF.

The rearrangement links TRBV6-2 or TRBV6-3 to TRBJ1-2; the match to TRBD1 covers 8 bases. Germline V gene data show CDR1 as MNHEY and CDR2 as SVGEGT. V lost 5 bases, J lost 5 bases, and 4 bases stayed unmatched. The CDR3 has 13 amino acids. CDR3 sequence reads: CASSRTGPYGYTF. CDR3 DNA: TGTGCCAGCAGTCGGACAGGGCCTTATGGCTACACCTTC.

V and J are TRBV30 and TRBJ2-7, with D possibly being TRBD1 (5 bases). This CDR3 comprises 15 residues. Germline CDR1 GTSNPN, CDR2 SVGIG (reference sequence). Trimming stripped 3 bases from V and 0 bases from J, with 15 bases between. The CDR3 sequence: CAWRLVTGYSYEQYF. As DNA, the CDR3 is TGTGCCTGGAGGTTAGTTACAGGATACTCCTACGAGCAGTACTTC.

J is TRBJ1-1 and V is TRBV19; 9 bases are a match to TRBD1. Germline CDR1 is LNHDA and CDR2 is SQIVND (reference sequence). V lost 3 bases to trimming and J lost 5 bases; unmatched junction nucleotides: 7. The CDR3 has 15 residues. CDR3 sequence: CASSMLTGGKTEAFF. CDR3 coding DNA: TGTGCCAGTAGTATGCTGACAGGGGGAAAAACTGAAGCTTTCTTT.

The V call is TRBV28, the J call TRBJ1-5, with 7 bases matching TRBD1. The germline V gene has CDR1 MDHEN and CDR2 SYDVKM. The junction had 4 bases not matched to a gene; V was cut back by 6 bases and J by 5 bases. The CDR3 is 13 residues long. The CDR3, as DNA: TGTGCCAGCAGGTCCCAGGGGGATCAGCCCCAGCATTTT. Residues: CASRSQGDQPQHF.